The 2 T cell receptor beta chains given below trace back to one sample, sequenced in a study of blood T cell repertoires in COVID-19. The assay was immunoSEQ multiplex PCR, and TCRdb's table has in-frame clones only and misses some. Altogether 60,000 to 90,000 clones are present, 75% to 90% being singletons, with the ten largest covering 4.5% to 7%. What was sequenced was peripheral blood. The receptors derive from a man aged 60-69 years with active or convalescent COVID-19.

CDR3 amino acids: CASSLFLAGQDTQYF. CDR3 coding DNA: TGTGCCAGCAGCTTGTTCCTAGCGGGGCAAGATACGCAGTATTTT. The chain couples TRBV5-4 to TRBJ2-3; 9 nucleotides align to TRBD2. Trimming at V came to 1 base and at J to 5 bases, leaving 5 bases not matched to a gene. The CDR3 spans 15 residues. In germline, CDR1 is SGHNT, CDR2 YYREEE (reference sequence).

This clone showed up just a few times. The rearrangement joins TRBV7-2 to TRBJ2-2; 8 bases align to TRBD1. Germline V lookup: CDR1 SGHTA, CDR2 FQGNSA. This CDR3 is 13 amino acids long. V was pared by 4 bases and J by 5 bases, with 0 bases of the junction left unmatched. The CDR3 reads CASSWTGTGELFF. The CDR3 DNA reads TGTGCCAGCAGCTGGACAGGGACCGGGGAGCTGTTTTTT.